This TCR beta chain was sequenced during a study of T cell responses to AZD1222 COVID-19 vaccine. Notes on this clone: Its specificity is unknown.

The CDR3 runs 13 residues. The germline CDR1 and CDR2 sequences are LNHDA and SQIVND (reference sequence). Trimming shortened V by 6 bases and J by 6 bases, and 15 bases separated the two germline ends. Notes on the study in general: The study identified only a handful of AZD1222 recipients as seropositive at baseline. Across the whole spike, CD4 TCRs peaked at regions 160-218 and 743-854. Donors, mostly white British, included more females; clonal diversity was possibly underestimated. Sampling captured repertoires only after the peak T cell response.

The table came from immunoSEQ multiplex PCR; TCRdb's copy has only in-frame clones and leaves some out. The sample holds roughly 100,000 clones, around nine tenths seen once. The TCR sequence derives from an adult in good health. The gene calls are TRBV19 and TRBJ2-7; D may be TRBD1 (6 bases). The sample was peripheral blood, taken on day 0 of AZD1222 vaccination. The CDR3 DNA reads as TGTGCCAGTAGGGCTCCTACAGGGACCGAGCAGTACTTC. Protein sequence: CASRAPTGTEQYF.